Described below is a single T cell receptor beta chain sequence and its context. This clonotype was counted many times. What antigen it recognizes has not been identified. Nothing much larger sits one base from this clone, and base qualities are not available. The data belong to a study of T cells in Graves' hyperthyroidism and ophthalmopathy (dated 2019 in TCRdb). Notes on the research overall: Peripheral blood samples were taken at initial diagnosis, before any treatment was given. For training and testing, the 100 or so patients in the discovery cohort were randomly divided in a 7:3 ratio. According to the paper, TCR Vbeta CDR3 sequencing was carried out on around 140 peripheral blood samples, which came from approximately 43 ophthalmopathy, about 75 hyperthyroidism and about 17 progressor patients. To identify distinguishing TCR V-J signatures, a discovery cohort of 100 patients was used, comprising 43 with Graves' ophthalmopathy and around 60 with stable Graves' hyperthyroidism. In addition, the study compared T-cell repertoires in thyroid tissue and in blood from roughly 6 Graves' hyperthyroidism patients. Prospective prediction of ophthalmopathy was tested in an independent validation cohort of approximately 18 hyperthyroidism patients and some 17 patients who later progressed to ophthalmopathy. Once sampling was done, hyperthyroidism patients were given methimazole at a starting dose of 30 mg daily, whereas ophthalmopathy patients were given high-dose intravenous methylprednisolone. On the study overall, not on this receptor specifically: In validation, the model predicted progression to ophthalmopathy with over 65% sensitivity and 72% to 75% specificity, a median of 6.5 months before onset. Blood samples also contained most of the expanded thyroid clonotypes (frequency above 0.001), which suggests that blood repertoires may reflect thyroid immune responses. Ophthalmopathy was separated from stable hyperthyroidism by a 13 V-J signature model, with around 90% sensitivity and roughly 81% specificity obtained in cross-validation and 80%/75% obtained in testing. No statistical method was used to set the sample size in advance, and investigators knew the group allocation.

Ophthalmopathy patients had moderately to severely active disease, Clinical Activity Score of at least 3, NOSPECS grade of at least 4, and duration under 3 months. Patients with uncontrolled infections, other autoimmune diseases, pregnancy or lactation were excluded. Diagnoses were based on clinical symptoms, serum thyroxine and TRAb, thyroid ultrasound and orbital computed tomography. PBMCs were isolated from more than 8 ml of fresh peripheral blood by Ficoll-Paque density gradient centrifugation. Total RNA was extracted with Trizol reagent, and quality was checked on an Agilent 2100 Bioanalyzer. The CDR3 measures 15 amino acids from cysteine to phenylalanine. Kept here is only the CDR3 DNA, which spans 45 bases and is read in frame from base 1. The germline V gene provides CDR1 SGHVS and CDR2 FQNEAQ. V is reduced by 3 bases and J by 2 bases, leaving a spacing of 13 bases between them. Amplification of TCR beta CDR3 regions was carried out from RNA transcripts. For the first round of RT-PCR on the TCR CDR3, the HTBI primer set was used together with the Qiagen OneStep RT-PCR kit. Libraries were constructed in a second round of multiplex PCR, after which size selection and purification were carried out. The libraries were sequenced on an Illumina HiSeq2000 using paired-end 100 bp reads. The study's own analysis went as follows. SOAPnuke was used to process the raw data, removing reads that contained adapters or uncalled bases, had a mean Phred below 15, or lacked an exact match to the constant primer or identifier. High-quality paired reads were merged using COPE v1.2.5, and each unique nucleotide sequence was defined as a clonotype. MiTCR v1.1 was used to align the clonotypes against IMGT TRBV, TRBD and TRBJ reference segments. The analysis included only V-J combinations with a frequency above 0.0001, which together covered more than 99% of the repertoires. The TCS score was defined as F50 (clonal expansion) divided by E x V (chaos), with BLOSUM62-based TCRdist calculated between CDR3 peptides within each V-J. Welch's t-statistics and random forest reduced 514 V-J features to 10 to 15, which were used in a naive Bayes classifier (R e1071). TCRdb passed the public sequencing reads through fastp at Q25 and MiXCR, retaining productive beta sequences. Rows with one shared CDR3 protein collapse into an entry with the most common genes and DNA. These V and J calls are TCRdb output, not the study's own analysis. Here the sample has hundreds of thousands of distinct CDR3 sequences; more than 14% occur a single time. Roughly an eighth of the sample rests with the top ten.

The sequenced sample was blood. The chain joins TRBV7-8 to TRBJ2-5; the D element could tentatively be TRBD1 or TRBD2, as 5 bases agree for each. This clonotype was obtained from a woman between 50 and 59 years old with Graves' ophthalmopathy. The DNA sequence reads TGTGCCAGCAGCTTGCCTTTAGGGGAGCAAGAGACCCAGTACTTC. Its protein is CASSLPLGEQETQYF.